The clone carrying this TCR beta chain was detected ten times or more. This record comes from a study of T cells in Graves' hyperthyroidism and ophthalmopathy. Hyperthyroidism was newly diagnosed in patients aged 18 to 65 (duration under 2 months). For the diagnoses, clinical symptoms, serum thyroxine and TRAb, thyroid ultrasound and orbital computed tomography were used. The V end was cut by 8 bases, the J end by 3 bases, with 7 bases between. This CDR3 is built from 11 residues. Germline CDR1 MDHEN, CDR2 SYDVKM. RNA transcripts gave rise to amplified TCR beta CDR3 regions. The TCR CDR3 was amplified in a first-round RT-PCR using the HTBI primer set. TCRdb passed the multiplex PCR reads through MiXCR, listing each CDR3 protein once. The sample yields a few hundred thousand distinct CDR3 sequences, around a sixth seen once.

This TCR came from a woman aged 18 to 35 with Graves' hyperthyroidism. The sequencing sample was made of blood. This sequence joins TRBV28 and TRBJ1-2; D gene ambiguous. Written as DNA, the CDR3 is TGTGCCAGCCAGGCGGACTATGGCTACACCTTC. It is translated as CASQADYGYTF.